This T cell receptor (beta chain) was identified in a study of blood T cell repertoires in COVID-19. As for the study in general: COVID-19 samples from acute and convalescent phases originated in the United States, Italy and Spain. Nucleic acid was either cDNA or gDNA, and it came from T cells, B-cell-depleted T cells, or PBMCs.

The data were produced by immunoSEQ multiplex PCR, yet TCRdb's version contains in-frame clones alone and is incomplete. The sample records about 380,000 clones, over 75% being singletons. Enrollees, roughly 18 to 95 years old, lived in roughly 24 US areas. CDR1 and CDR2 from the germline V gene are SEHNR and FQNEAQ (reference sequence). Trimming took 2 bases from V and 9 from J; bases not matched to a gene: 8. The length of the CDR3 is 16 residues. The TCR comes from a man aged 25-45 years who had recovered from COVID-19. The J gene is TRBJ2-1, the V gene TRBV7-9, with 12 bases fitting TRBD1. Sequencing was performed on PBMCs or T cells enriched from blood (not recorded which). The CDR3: CASSLKTGQGAGEQFF. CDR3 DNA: TGTGCCAGCAGCTTAAAAACGGGACAGGGGGCGGGTGAGCAGTTCTTC.